The T cell receptor beta chain under discussion was sequenced for a study of T cells and Merkel cell carcinoma outcomes. V lost 4 bases and J 1 base, leaving 14 bases between the germline ends. This CDR3 contains 15 residues. In germline, CDR1 is SQVTM, CDR2 ANQGSEA. Produced via immunoSEQ multiplex PCR; TCRdb's table is partial and in-frame only. The data hold 15,000 to 18,000 clones, with about 90% observed a single time. Study-wide results and caveats: Merkel cell carcinoma outcomes were reportedly predicted by repertoire and T-cell density.

With regard to this clone: The antigen remains unidentified.

The specimen sequenced was tumor tissue from Merkel cell carcinoma. The receptor comes from a human donor with Merkel cell carcinoma. The chain links TRBV29-1 to TRBJ1-3; no clear D. This chain's CDR3 is CSVVSFRESGNTIYF. The DNA of the CDR3 is TGCAGCGTTGTTTCATTTAGGGAATCTGGAAACACCATATATTTT.